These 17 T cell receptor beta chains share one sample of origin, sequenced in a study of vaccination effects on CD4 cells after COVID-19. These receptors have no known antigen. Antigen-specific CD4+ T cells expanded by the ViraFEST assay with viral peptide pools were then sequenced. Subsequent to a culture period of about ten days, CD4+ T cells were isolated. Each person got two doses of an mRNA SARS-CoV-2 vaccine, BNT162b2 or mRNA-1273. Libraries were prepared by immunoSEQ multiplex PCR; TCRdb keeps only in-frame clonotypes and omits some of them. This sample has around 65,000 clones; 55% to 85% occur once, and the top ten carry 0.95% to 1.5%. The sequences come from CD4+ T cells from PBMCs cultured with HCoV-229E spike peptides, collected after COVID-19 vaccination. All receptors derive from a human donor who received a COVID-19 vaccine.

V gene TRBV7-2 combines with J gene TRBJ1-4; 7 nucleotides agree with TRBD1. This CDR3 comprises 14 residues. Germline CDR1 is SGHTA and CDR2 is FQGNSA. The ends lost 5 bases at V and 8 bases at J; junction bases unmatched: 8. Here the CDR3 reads CASSVGGRGEKLFF. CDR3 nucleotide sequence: TGTGCCAGCAGCGTAGGGGGCCGTGGAGAAAAACTGTTTTTT.

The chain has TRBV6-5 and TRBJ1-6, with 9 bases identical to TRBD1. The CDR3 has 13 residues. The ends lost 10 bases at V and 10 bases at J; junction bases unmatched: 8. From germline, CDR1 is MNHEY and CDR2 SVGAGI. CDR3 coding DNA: TGTGCCACCTCGGGACAGGGACAATCACCCCTCCACTTT. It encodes CATSGQGQSPLHF.

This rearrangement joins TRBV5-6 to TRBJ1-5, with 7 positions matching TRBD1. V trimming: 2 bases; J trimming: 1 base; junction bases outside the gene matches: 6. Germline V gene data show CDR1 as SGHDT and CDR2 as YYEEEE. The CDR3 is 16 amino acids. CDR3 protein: CASSFMVQGSNQPQHF. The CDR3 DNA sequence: TGTGCCAGCAGCTTCATGGTACAGGGGAGCAATCAGCCCCAGCATTTT.

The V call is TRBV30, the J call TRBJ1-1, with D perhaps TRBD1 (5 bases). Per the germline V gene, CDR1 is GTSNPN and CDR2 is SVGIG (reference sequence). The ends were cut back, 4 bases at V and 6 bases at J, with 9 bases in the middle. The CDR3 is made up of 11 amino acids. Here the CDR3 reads CAWTRGAEAFF. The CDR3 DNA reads TGTGCCTGGACCCGGGGCGCTGAAGCTTTCTTT.

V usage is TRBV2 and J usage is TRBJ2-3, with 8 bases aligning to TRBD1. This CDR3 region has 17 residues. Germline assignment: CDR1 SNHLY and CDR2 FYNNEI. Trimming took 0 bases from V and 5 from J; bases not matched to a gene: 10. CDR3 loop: CASSEAQGAGVRDTQYF. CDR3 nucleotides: TGTGCCAGCAGTGAAGCGCAGGGGGCCGGAGTGAGAGATACGCAGTATTTT.

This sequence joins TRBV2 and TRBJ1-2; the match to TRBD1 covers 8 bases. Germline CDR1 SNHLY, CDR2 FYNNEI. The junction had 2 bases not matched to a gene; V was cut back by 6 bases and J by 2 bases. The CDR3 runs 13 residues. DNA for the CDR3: TGTGCCAGCAGGGGACAGGCGAACTATGGCTACACCTTC. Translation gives CASRGQANYGYTF.

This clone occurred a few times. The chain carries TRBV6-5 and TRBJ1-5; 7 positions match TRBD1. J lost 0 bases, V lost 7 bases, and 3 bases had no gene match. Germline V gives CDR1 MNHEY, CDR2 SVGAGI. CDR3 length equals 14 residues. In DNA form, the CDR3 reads TGTGCCAGCAAAAGACAGGGTAGCAATCAGCCCCAGCATTTT. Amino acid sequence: CASKRQGSNQPQHF.

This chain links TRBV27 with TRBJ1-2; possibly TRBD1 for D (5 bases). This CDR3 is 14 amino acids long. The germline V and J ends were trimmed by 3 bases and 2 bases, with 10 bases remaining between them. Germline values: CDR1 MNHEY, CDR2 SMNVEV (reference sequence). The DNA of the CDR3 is TGTGCCAGCAGTTTTAACAGGTTGAACTATGGCTACACCTTC. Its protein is CASSFNRLNYGYTF.

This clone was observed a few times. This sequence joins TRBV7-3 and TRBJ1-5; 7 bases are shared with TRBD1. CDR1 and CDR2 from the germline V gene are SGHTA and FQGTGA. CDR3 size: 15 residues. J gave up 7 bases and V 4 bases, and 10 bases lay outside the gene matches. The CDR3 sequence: CASSSPDRVGQPQHF. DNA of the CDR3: TGTGCCAGCAGCTCCCCTGACAGGGTGGGGCAGCCCCAGCATTTT.

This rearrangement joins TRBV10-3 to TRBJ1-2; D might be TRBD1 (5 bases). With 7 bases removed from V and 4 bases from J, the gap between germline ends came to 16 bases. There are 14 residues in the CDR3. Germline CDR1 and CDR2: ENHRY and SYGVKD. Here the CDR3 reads CAITRDPNFYGYTF. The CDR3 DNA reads TGTGCCATCACACGGGACCCTAACTTCTATGGCTACACCTTC.

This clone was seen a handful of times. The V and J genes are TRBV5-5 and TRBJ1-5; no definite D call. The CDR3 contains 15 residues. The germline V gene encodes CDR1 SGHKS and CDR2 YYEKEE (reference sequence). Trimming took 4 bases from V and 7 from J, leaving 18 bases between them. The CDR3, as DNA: TGTGCCAGCAGCGGCGGGGTCCTCTATTCCCAGCCCCAGCATTTT. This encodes CASSGGVLYSQPQHF.

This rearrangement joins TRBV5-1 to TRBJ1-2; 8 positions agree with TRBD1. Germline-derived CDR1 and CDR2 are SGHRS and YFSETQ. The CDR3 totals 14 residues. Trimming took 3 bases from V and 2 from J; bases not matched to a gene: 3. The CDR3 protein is CASSWTGINYGYTF. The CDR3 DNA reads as TGCGCCAGCAGCTGGACAGGGATAAACTATGGCTACACCTTC.

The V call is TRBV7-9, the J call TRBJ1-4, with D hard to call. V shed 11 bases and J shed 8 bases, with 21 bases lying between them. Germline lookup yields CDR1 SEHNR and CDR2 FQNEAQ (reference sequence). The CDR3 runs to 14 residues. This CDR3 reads CAAKDPSRREKLFF. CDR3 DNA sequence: TGTGCCGCCAAGGATCCGTCCCGGAGGGAAAAACTGTTTTTT.

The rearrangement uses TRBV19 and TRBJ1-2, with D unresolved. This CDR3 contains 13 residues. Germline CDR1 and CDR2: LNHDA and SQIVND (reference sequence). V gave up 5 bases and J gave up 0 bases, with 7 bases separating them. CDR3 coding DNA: TGTGCCAGTAGTCTGGGAGCTAACTATGGCTACACCTTC. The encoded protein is CASSLGANYGYTF.

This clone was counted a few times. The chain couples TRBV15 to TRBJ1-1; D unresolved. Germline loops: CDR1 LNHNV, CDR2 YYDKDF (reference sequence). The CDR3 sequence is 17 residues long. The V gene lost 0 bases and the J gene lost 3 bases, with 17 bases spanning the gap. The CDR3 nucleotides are TGTGCCACCAGCAGAGATCTTCCCTTCGCAGGCGACACTGAAGCTTTCTTT. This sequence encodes CATSRDLPFAGDTEAFF.

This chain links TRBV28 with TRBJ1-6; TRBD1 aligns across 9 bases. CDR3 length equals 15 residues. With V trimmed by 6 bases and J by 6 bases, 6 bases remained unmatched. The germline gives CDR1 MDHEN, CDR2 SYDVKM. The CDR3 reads CASRVGDRVNSPLHF. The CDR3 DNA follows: TGTGCCAGCAGGGTCGGGGACAGGGTTAATTCACCCCTCCACTTT.

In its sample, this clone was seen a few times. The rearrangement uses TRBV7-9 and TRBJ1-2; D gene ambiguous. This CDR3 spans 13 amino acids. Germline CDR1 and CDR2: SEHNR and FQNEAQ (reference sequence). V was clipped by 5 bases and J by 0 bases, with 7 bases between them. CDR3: CASSPEANYGYTF. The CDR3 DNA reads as TGTGCCAGCAGCCCCGAGGCTAACTATGGCTACACCTTC.